This T cell receptor (beta chain) was retrieved from a study of cytomegalovirus exposure and HLA in healthy donors. Whole-study results and caveats: A further, later analysis showed that HLA-associated TCR beta chains (compared with equally common others) were more clonally expanded.

A note on this clone: Its antigen remains unidentified.

At sampling all donors were nominally healthy, likely with unrecorded immune exposures. With 60 Vbeta and 13 Jbeta primers, the PCR was carried out. Using immunoSEQ multiplex PCR, the repertoire was profiled, and TCRdb retains in-frame clones only, with some absent. Found here are about 200,000 clones, about 79% of them singletons; the top ten hold approximately 0.098%. The sequencing sample was made of PBMCs. The sequence derives from a boy aged 2 to 10 in good health and CMV-seronegative.

The CDR3: CASRRLAGKETQYF. In nucleotides, the CDR3 is TGCGCCAGCAGGAGACTAGCGGGGAAAGAGACCCAGTACTTC. This chain connects TRBV5-1 to TRBJ2-5, with 11 nucleotides matching TRBD2. CDR1 is SGHRS, CDR2 YFSETQ, per germline. The J segment lost 3 bases and the V segment lost 5 bases, leaving 3 bases of the junction unmatched. This CDR3 is 14 amino acids long.